The 10 T cell receptor beta chains in this list originate from one sample, sequenced in a study of post-analysis software for immune sequencing data (dated by TCRdb to about 2015). No antigens are known for them. The investigation overall reported the following: Patients showed significantly higher frequencies than controls for roughly five TRBV segments, among them TRBV5-6, TRBV5-1 and TRBV20-1.

The method was PCR. Sequenced using an Illumina HiSeq 2500. Unique molecular identifiers were incorporated into TCR beta cDNA libraries to reduce PCR and sequencing biases. TCRdb took the public reads, trimmed them with fastp at Q25, ran MiXCR for clone calling and kept in-frame beta chains. Each entry merges the rows of one CDR3 protein and shows their most common DNA and genes. Here the sample has about 540,000 distinct CDR3 sequences; roughly 34% occur a single time. Approximately 6% of the sample is taken by the ten largest. Material for sequencing was blood. Receptors were obtained from a girl younger than 18 with multiple sclerosis.

This clonotype occurred a few times. The chain links TRBV29-1 to TRBJ1-1; 8 bases map to TRBD1. Germline assignment: CDR1 SQVTM and CDR2 ANQGSEA. The CDR3 consists of 14 residues. V trimming: 5 bases; J trimming: 4 bases; junction bases outside the gene matches: 9. The CDR3 DNA is TGCAGCGTTCGGTCAGGGGGCGCGAGCACTGAAGCTTTCTTT. It translates to CSVRSGGASTEAFF.

The chain is built from TRBV7-2 and TRBJ2-1, with D possibly TRBD1 on 5 matching bases. Germline V lookup: CDR1 SGHTA, CDR2 FQGNSA. V lost 0 bases, J lost 8 bases, and 11 bases lay in between. The CDR3 covers 14 residues. The CDR3 DNA is TGTGCCAGCAGCTTAGCGTTCAGGGTCTATGAGCAGTTCTTC. Its protein product is CASSLAFRVYEQFF.

CDR3 region: CATAGLAIEETQYF. The CDR3 nucleotides are TGTGCCACCGCGGGACTAGCGATCGAAGAGACCCAGTACTTC. The chain recombines TRBV28 with TRBJ2-5, with 10 bases lining up with TRBD2. V lost 10 bases and J lost 3; bases outside the gene matches: 8. CDR3 length equals 14 residues. The germline V gene has CDR1 MDHEN and CDR2 SYDVKM.

In this sample, this clonotype turned up a few times. V and J are TRBV10-1 and TRBJ2-3; 11 bases are shared with TRBD1. The V and J ends lost 2 bases and 2 bases, in that order; junction bases with no gene match: 9. This CDR3 comprises 18 residues. Germline V gives CDR1 WNHNN, CDR2 SYGVQD (reference sequence). The CDR3 DNA sequence: TGCGCCAGCAGTGAGACCCCAGGACAGGGGGCTTCCACAGATACGCAGTATTTT. Protein product: CASSETPGQGASTDTQYF.

The rearrangement joins TRBV20-1 to TRBJ1-2; D might be TRBD1 (6 bases). V lost 1 base and J 4 bases, leaving 22 bases between the germline ends. Per germline, CDR1 DFQATT and CDR2 SNEGSKA (reference sequence). CDR3 length: 17 residues. The CDR3 sequence: CSARVGGRRAQVYGYTF. The CDR3 DNA reads TGCAGTGCTAGAGTTGGGGGGCGTAGGGCTCAAGTCTATGGCTACACCTTC.

Only a few counts were recorded for this clonotype. V is TRBV2 and J is TRBJ1-2; the D is unclear. The V gene's germline CDR1 is SNHLY and CDR2 FYNNEI. Deletions cut 2 bases from V and 4 bases from J, with 11 bases between. The CDR3 is 14 amino acids. Here the CDR3 DNA reads TGTGCCAGCAGTGAAAACAGTTCGCTCTATGGCTACACCTTC. This sequence encodes CASSENSSLYGYTF.

Here the CDR3 DNA reads TGCAGTGCTAGAGTATCCGCGAACCAAGAGACCCAGTACTTC. Protein sequence: CSARVSANQETQYF. V usage is TRBV20-1 and J usage is TRBJ2-5; D is uncertain. V lost 1 base, J lost 0 bases, and 9 bases lay in between. Germline V gene sequence: CDR1 DFQATT, CDR2 SNEGSKA (reference sequence). This CDR3 spans 14 amino acids.

Of note for this clonotype: Compared with germline, one end of the junction differs, possibly owing to a read error. This sequence joins TRBV10-3 and TRBJ2-4; D is uncertain. The CDR3 length is 14 residues. Germline V gene lookup returns CDR1 ENHRY and CDR2 SYGVKD. CDR3 residues: CAIRESGHPDIQYF. Here the CDR3 DNA reads TGTGCCATCAGGGAGTCAGGCCACCCCGACATTCAGTACTTC.

The CDR3 nucleotides are TGCGCCAGCAGCTTGCAACTGGAAGAGACCCAGTACTTC. This gives the protein CASSLQLEETQYF. The J gene is TRBJ2-5, the V gene TRBV5-1; D is undetermined. V was trimmed by 1 base and J by 3 bases, leaving 7 bases between them. This CDR3 has 13 amino acids. Germline values: CDR1 SGHRS, CDR2 YFSETQ.

This clonotype was seen more than once but under ten times. The V call is TRBV20-1, the J call TRBJ2-3, with 11 positions matching TRBD2. The V segment lost 4 bases and the J segment 6 bases; nucleotides outside the gene matches: 12. The CDR3 totals 16 residues. CDR1 is DFQATT, CDR2 SNEGSKA, per germline (reference sequence). The CDR3 is CSAIPLLAGVHDTQYF. The CDR3, as DNA: TGCAGTGCTATACCTCTACTAGCGGGGGTTCATGATACGCAGTATTTT.